Each of the 14 T cell receptor beta chains below was sequenced from the same sample in a study of shared clonotypes between healthy human individuals. Data came from immunoSEQ multiplex PCR; TCRdb stores just in-frame clones and leaves some out. The sample consists of a few million clones, around 90% of them appearing once. The specimen sequenced was naive CD4+ T cells sorted from blood. The subset was: CD45RA+ positively selected. The origin of the receptors is a man between 18 and 29 years old in good health.

The rearrangement links TRBV9 to TRBJ2-3; 8 bases are shared with TRBD2. Germline-derived CDR1 and CDR2 are SGDLS and YYNGEE. The CDR3 length is 14 residues. J lost 5 bases, V lost 0 bases, and 2 bases had no gene match. Here the CDR3 DNA reads TGTGCCAGCAGCGTAGTGCTAGCGGGAGATACGCAGTATTTT. It translates to CASSVVLAGDTQYF.

This clone is a singleton in its sample. V gene TRBV14 combines with J gene TRBJ2-7; TRBD2 matches at 7 bases. The J segment lost 4 bases and the V segment lost 4 bases, leaving 10 bases of the junction unmatched. Germline CDR1 reads SGHDN; CDR2 reads FVKESK. This CDR3 contains 15 residues. The CDR3 sequence is CASSPSGLPWYEQYF. CDR3 nucleotides: TGTGCCAGCAGCCCATCGGGACTACCCTGGTACGAGCAGTACTTC.

The chain employs TRBV11-3 and TRBJ2-1; TRBD1 might be the D (5 bases). Deletions cut 3 bases from V and 8 bases from J, with 23 bases between. The CDR3 sequence is 17 residues long. The germline CDR1 and CDR2 sequences are SGHNT and YENEEA. The CDR3 spells CASSFGRILAGNDEQFF. Written as DNA, the CDR3 is TGTGCCAGCAGCTTTGGTAGAATTCTGGCAGGGAATGATGAGCAGTTCTTC.

As to this clone: This sample also contains other DNA sequences that code for the same CDR3. J is TRBJ1-2 and V is TRBV5-1, with 8 nucleotides matching TRBD1. The germline gives CDR1 SGHRS, CDR2 YFSETQ. The CDR3 spans 14 residues. Trimming at V came to 2 bases and at J to 5 bases, leaving 5 bases not matched to a gene. The CDR3 DNA is TGCGCCAGCAGCTTCGGACAGGGTGGTTATGGCTACACCTTC. Translation: CASSFGQGGYGYTF.

The chain carries TRBV2 and TRBJ1-3; 7 bases match TRBD1. Germline V CDR1 and CDR2: SNHLY, FYNNEI. Unmatched junction bases numbered 9, after V lost 7 bases and J lost 3 bases. The CDR3 extends over 15 amino acids. CDR3 in amino acids: CASNYDRVDGNTIYF. CDR3 coding DNA: TGTGCCAGCAATTACGACAGGGTCGATGGAAACACCATATATTTT.

This chain links TRBV11-2 with TRBJ1-2; TRBD1 matches 8 bases. The germline CDR1 and CDR2 sequences are SGHAT and FQNNGV. V gave up 5 bases and J gave up 4 bases; unmatched junction bases: 6. The CDR3 runs to 14 residues. Here the CDR3 reads CASSTLDRGYGYTF. CDR3 nucleotide sequence: TGTGCCAGCAGCACCCTCGACAGGGGCTATGGCTACACCTTC.

The V and J genes are TRBV20-1 and TRBJ2-5, with D tentatively TRBD1 or TRBD2 (6 bases each). Trimming pared 6 bases from V and 4 bases from J, leaving 9 bases between. The CDR3 length is 11 residues. Germline CDR1 is DFQATT and CDR2 is SNEGSKA (reference sequence). DNA of the CDR3: TGCAGTGCAGGGGGGCGAGAGACCCAGTACTTC. Amino acids: CSAGGRETQYF.

CDR3 loop: CASSPQISGANVLTF. In DNA, the CDR3 is TGTGCCAGCAGCCCGCAGATCTCTGGGGCCAACGTCCTGACTTTC. V usage is TRBV7-2 and J usage is TRBJ2-6; D gene unclear. Germline loops: CDR1 SGHTA, CDR2 FQGNSA. This CDR3 spans 15 amino acids. The V end was cut by 5 bases, the J end by 0 bases, with 8 bases between.

This clone was seen once. Other DNA sequences in this specimen translate into the identical CDR3. The V gene is TRBV2, the J gene TRBJ2-2, with D hard to call. Trimming took 4 bases from V and 2 from J, leaving 8 bases between them. CDR3 length: 14 residues. The V gene's germline CDR1 is SNHLY and CDR2 FYNNEI. This chain's CDR3 is CASSGEGNTGELFF. CDR3 in DNA: TGTGCCAGCAGTGGAGAAGGAAACACCGGGGAGCTGTTTTTT.

This clone was recorded only once. The chain is built from TRBV6-5 and TRBJ2-7; D tentatively fits TRBD1 or TRBD2 (5 bases each). The V end was cut by 6 bases, the J end by 5 bases, with 14 bases between. From germline, CDR1 is MNHEY and CDR2 SVGAGI. This CDR3 is built from 13 residues. The CDR3 bases are TGTGCCAGCAGGCCTGGGGGTCAGAACGAGCAGTACTTC. Protein product: CASRPGGQNEQYF.

The rearrangement uses TRBV4-1 and TRBJ1-4, with D perhaps matching TRBD1 (6 bases). This CDR3 spans 12 amino acids. V lost 2 bases, J lost 8 bases, and 6 bases lay in between. In germline, CDR1 is MGHRA, CDR2 YSYEKL. CDR3 loop: CASSQTGEKLFF. The CDR3, as DNA: TGCGCCAGCAGCCAAACAGGGGAAAAACTGTTTTTT.

In this sample, this clone turned up a few times. The chain is built from TRBV30 and TRBJ1-1, with 7 nucleotides matching TRBD1. V shed 4 bases and J 10 bases; nucleotides not matched to a gene: 9. The CDR3 has 12 residues. CDR1 and CDR2 (germline): GTSNPN, SVGIG (reference sequence). CDR3 in DNA: TGTGCCTGGACCGGACAGGAGAGGGGAGCTTTCTTT. Its translation: CAWTGQERGAFF.

The chain recombines TRBV6-1 with TRBJ2-5; 8 bases match TRBD2. The CDR3 sequence is 16 residues long. Germline V gene sequence: CDR1 MNHNS, CDR2 SASEGT. V lost 4 bases, J lost 5 bases, and 12 bases stayed unmatched. The CDR3 reads CASSGSFRGGLETQYF. In DNA form, the CDR3 reads TGTGCCAGCAGTGGGTCATTCCGGGGGGGCCTGGAGACCCAGTACTTC.

This chain joins TRBV19 and TRBJ2-7; TRBD2 aligns across 10 bases. CDR3 length: 14 amino acids. CDR1 LNHDA and CDR2 SQIVND come from the germline V gene (reference sequence). V lost 5 bases to trimming and J lost 4 bases; unmatched junction nucleotides: 5. CDR3 loop: CASSAGTSVYEQYF. The CDR3 DNA follows: TGTGCCAGTAGTGCGGGGACTAGCGTTTACGAGCAGTACTTC.